What follows describes a single T cell receptor (beta chain). Germline trimming cut 4 bases from V and 7 bases from J; bases unmatched to any gene: 7. Germline loops: CDR1 LNHDA, CDR2 SQIVND (reference sequence). The CDR3 extends over 13 amino acids. The sample originates from a study of blood T cell repertoires in COVID-19. Whole-study context: Sites in the United States, Italy and Spain provided acute and convalescent COVID-19 samples. T cells, B-cell-depleted T cells, or PBMCs provided the cDNA or gDNA that served as material.

Authors' analysis steps: Amplified reference gene primers provided the basis for estimating nucleated cell counts. Assay used: immunoSEQ multiplex PCR; TCRdb lists only in-frame clones, some missing. Clonal size and the V and J genes are those of that table, whereas D and trimming came from the DNA. The repertoire holds 200,000 or so clones, with roughly 80% as singletons. The sequenced sample consisted of peripheral blood. The clonotype was recovered from a woman aged 80 or over with acute or convalescent COVID-19. The chain uses TRBV19 and TRBJ2-7; the match to TRBD1 covers 7 bases. In nucleotides, the CDR3 is TGTGCCAGTAGTACAAACAGGGGTGGTGAGCAGTACTTC. This codes for CASSTNRGGEQYF.